Listed below are T cell receptor beta chains from one sample, sequenced in a study of cytomegalovirus exposure and HLA in healthy donors. Profiled with immunoSEQ multiplex PCR; TCRdb holds only in-frame clones, not every one. The sample has fewer than 200,000 clones; approximately 87% are singletons. The specimen sequenced was PBMCs. These receptors all come from a woman aged 25 to 45 in good health and CMV-seronegative. The CDR3 runs from the conserved cysteine through the conserved F or W. The D gene is left open where the match is weak. Not every row has a clone size; where given, it reads once, few, many or a size class.

j_gene: TRBJ2-7; v_gene: TRBV9; len: 15; abundance: -; d_gene: TRBD1; CDR3nt: TGTGCCAGCAGTCCCCAGGGGGCGTCCCCCTACGAGCAGTACTTC; CDR3aa: CASSPQGASPYEQYF
j_gene: TRBJ2-5; v_gene: TRBV7-6; len: 15; abundance: -; d_gene: -; CDR3nt: TGTGCCAGCAGCTTAGCGGGGAGTCGCCAAGAGACCCAGTACTTC; CDR3aa: CASSLAGSRQETQYF
j_gene: TRBJ2-1; v_gene: TRBV4-1; len: 12; abundance: -; d_gene: -; CDR3nt: TGCGCCAGCAGCAGCGGACTGGATGAGCAGTTCTTC; CDR3aa: CASSSGLDEQFF
j_gene: TRBJ2-7; v_gene: TRBV6-1; len: 14; abundance: -; d_gene: -; CDR3nt: TGTGCCAGCAGTGTGGACCGGATCTCCTACGAGCAGTACTTC; CDR3aa: CASSVDRISYEQYF
j_gene: TRBJ2-7; v_gene: TRBV30; len: 13; abundance: -; d_gene: TRBD1; CDR3nt: TGTGCCTGGAGTCGAGGGGGCAAGAGCGAGCAGTACTTC; CDR3aa: CAWSRGGKSEQYF
j_gene: TRBJ2-2; v_gene: TRBV6-1; len: 15; abundance: few; d_gene: -; CDR3nt: TGTGCCAGCAGTGAAGCCACACGGGCAGCCGGGGAGCTGTTTTTT; CDR3aa: CASSEATRAAGELFF
j_gene: TRBJ2-7; v_gene: TRBV5-1; len: 14; abundance: -; d_gene: TRBD1; CDR3nt: TGCGCCAGCAGCTCAACAGGGGCTTTCTACGAGCAGTACTTC; CDR3aa: CASSSTGAFYEQYF
j_gene: TRBJ2-7; v_gene: TRBV13; len: 17; abundance: -; d_gene: TRBD1; CDR3nt: TGTGCCAGCAGTTTAGGACACAGGGGGCCTCTTTCCTACGAGCAGTACTTC; CDR3aa: CASSLGHRGPLSYEQYF
j_gene: TRBJ2-7; v_gene: TRBV11-2; len: 12; abundance: -; d_gene: -; CDR3nt: TGTGCCAGCAGCTTTTCAAACTACGAGCAGTACTTC; CDR3aa: CASSFSNYEQYF
j_gene: TRBJ1-1; v_gene: TRBV5-4; len: 12; abundance: -; d_gene: TRBD1; CDR3nt: TGTGCCAGCACCGATGGGACAGAAGAAGCTTTCTTT; CDR3aa: CASTDGTEEAFF
j_gene: TRBJ2-1; v_gene: TRBV6-5; len: 13; abundance: -; d_gene: -; CDR3nt: TGTGCCAGCAGCCTTGTAGCGAGTTGGGAGCAGTTCTTC; CDR3aa: CASSLVASWEQFF
j_gene: TRBJ1-4; v_gene: TRBV25-1; len: 14; abundance: -; d_gene: -; CDR3nt: TGTGCCAGCAGGCAGCAGGCGGGTAATGAAAAACTGTTTTTT; CDR3aa: CASRQQAGNEKLFF
j_gene: TRBJ1-1; v_gene: TRBV2; len: 15; abundance: -; d_gene: TRBD1; CDR3nt: TGTGCCAGCAAACAGGGACAGGCAATGAACACTGAAGCTTTCTTT; CDR3aa: CASKQGQAMNTEAFF
j_gene: TRBJ2-5; v_gene: TRBV28; len: 17; abundance: -; d_gene: TRBD2; CDR3nt: TGTGCCAGCAGTTTGCCACCGGGACTAGCGGACCAAGAGACCCAGTACTTC; CDR3aa: CASSLPPGLADQETQYF
j_gene: TRBJ1-1; v_gene: TRBV6-1; len: 16; abundance: -; d_gene: -; CDR3nt: TGTGCCAGCAGTGAATTATGGGCAGCCATGAACACTGAAGCTTTCTTT; CDR3aa: CASSELWAAMNTEAFF
j_gene: TRBJ1-2; v_gene: TRBV6-1; len: 15; abundance: -; d_gene: TRBD1; CDR3nt: TGTGCCAGCAGTGCCCGGGACAGGACGGGCTATGGCTACACCTTC; CDR3aa: CASSARDRTGYGYTF
j_gene: TRBJ1-5; v_gene: TRBV21-1; len: 16; abundance: -; d_gene: -; CDR3nt: TGTGCCAGCAGCAAAGTTTGGGTAGGGACAAATCAGCCCCAGCATTTT; CDR3aa: CASSKVWVGTNQPQHF
j_gene: TRBJ2-1; v_gene: TRBV5-1; len: 12; abundance: -; d_gene: -; CDR3nt: TGCGCCAGCAGCTGGCCGGGACTTCTACTGTTCTTC; CDR3aa: CASSWPGLLLFF
j_gene: TRBJ2-7; v_gene: TRBV28; len: 16; abundance: once; d_gene: TRBD2; CDR3nt: TGTGCCAGCAGTTCGGTCAGAATAGCGGGAGCTAGGGAGCAGTACTTC; CDR3aa: CASSSVRIAGAREQYF
j_gene: TRBJ2-6; v_gene: TRBV7-3; len: 15; abundance: -; d_gene: TRBD1; CDR3nt: TGTGCCAGCAGCATCGACAGGGCCGGGGCCAACGTCCTGACTTTC; CDR3aa: CASSIDRAGANVLTF
j_gene: TRBJ1-1; v_gene: TRBV10-3; len: 15; abundance: -; d_gene: -; CDR3nt: TGTGCCATCAGTGCCCCTCCACCCTTGGACACTGAAGCTTTCTTT; CDR3aa: CAISAPPPLDTEAFF
j_gene: TRBJ2-1; v_gene: TRBV9; len: 17; abundance: -; d_gene: TRBD2; CDR3nt: TGTGCCAGCAGCGTCCCTCAACTAGCGGGGGGAAACAATGAGCAGTTCTTC; CDR3aa: CASSVPQLAGGNNEQFF
j_gene: TRBJ2-5; v_gene: TRBV7-9; len: 14; abundance: -; d_gene: -; CDR3nt: TGTGCCAGCAGCTTAGAGCTCATCGGAGAGACCCAGTACTTC; CDR3aa: CASSLELIGETQYF
j_gene: TRBJ2-5; v_gene: TRBV5-1; len: 15; abundance: once; d_gene: TRBD1; CDR3nt: TGCGCCAGCAGCTTGGGACAGGGGAGAGAAGAGACCCAGTACTTC; CDR3aa: CASSLGQGREETQYF
j_gene: TRBJ1-6; v_gene: TRBV27; len: 15; abundance: few; d_gene: -; CDR3nt: TGTGCCAGCAGTTTATCGTATACAGGGAATTCACCCCTCCACTTT; CDR3aa: CASSLSYTGNSPLHF
j_gene: TRBJ2-7; v_gene: TRBV27; len: 11; abundance: -; d_gene: -; CDR3nt: TGTGCCAGCAGTTCAGGGGCCGAGCAGTACTTC; CDR3aa: CASSSGAEQYF
j_gene: TRBJ2-1; v_gene: TRBV4-2; len: 16; abundance: few; d_gene: -; CDR3nt: TGTGCCAGCAGCTTCGGCCAGGGATTTTACGACAATGAGCAGTTCTTC; CDR3aa: CASSFGQGFYDNEQFF
j_gene: TRBJ2-7; v_gene: TRBV14; len: 19; abundance: -; d_gene: TRBD2; CDR3nt: TGTGCCAGCAGCCAAGACCCACTAGCGGGAGTCAGCAGCTCCTACGAGCAGTACTTC; CDR3aa: CASSQDPLAGVSSSYEQYF
j_gene: TRBJ1-4; v_gene: TRBV29-1; len: 13; abundance: -; d_gene: -; CDR3nt: TGCAGCGCATCAGGGCCAACTAATGAAAAACTGTTTTTT; CDR3aa: CSASGPTNEKLFF